This entry features one TCR beta chain sequence. Its antigen is not identified. The germline V gene has CDR1 MDHEN and CDR2 SYDVKM. Trimming removed 3 bases from V and 1 base from J, with 6 bases in between. This CDR3 has 13 residues. The sample comes from a study of graft-versus-host responses after intestinal transplantation. Study findings and constraints: Ileal or blood samples showed some GvH clones first, and such clones were also found in recipient marrow.

The protocol was immunoSEQ multiplex PCR, while the TCRdb copy is restricted to in-frame clones and leaves out a portion. The sample lists about 35,000 clones, 93% occurring once. The chain joins TRBV28 to TRBJ1-1; D unclear. The sequenced sample was unstimulated CD8+ T cells sorted from spleen or lymph node cells, obtained before transplant. This clonotype was sampled from a human donor who was the organ donor for an intestinal transplant. The chain's CDR3 is CASSFYRNTEAFF. As DNA, the CDR3 is TGTGCCAGCAGTTTCTACAGGAACACTGAAGCTTTCTTT.